This T cell receptor (beta chain) originates from a study of blood T cell repertoires in COVID-19. Study at large: Donors in the United States, Italy and Spain gave samples during acute or convalescent COVID-19. T cells, B-cell-depleted T cells, or PBMCs provided the cDNA or gDNA that served as material.

Original analysis: Reference gene primer amplification yielded estimated nucleated cell counts. Some clones are missing from TCRdb's copy, which holds only in-frame ones; the method was immunoSEQ multiplex PCR. From that table come the V and J calls and clone size; the DNA was used to work out D and trimming. The sample has some 19,000 clones, about 88% seen once. The sequence came from a man in his 70s with acute or convalescent COVID-19. The sequencing sample was made of peripheral blood.

CDR3 nucleotide sequence: TGTGCCAGCAGTTACTCGAACGGGGATCCCCAGTACTTC. As protein: CASSYSNGDPQYF. The chain has TRBV6-5 and TRBJ2-5, with D possibly being TRBD2 (5 bases). Germline CDR1 is MNHEY and CDR2 is SVGAGI. Trimming shortened V by 0 bases and J by 9 bases, and 11 bases separated the two germline ends. The CDR3 runs 13 residues.